One sample yielded the 27 T cell receptor beta chains listed below, sequenced in a study of Ad26.COV2.S vaccination and SARS-CoV-2 variants. Profiled with immunoSEQ multiplex PCR; TCRdb holds only in-frame clones, not every one. This table holds more than 350,000 clones, more than 80% found once. The treatment here: approximately 18 received Ad26.COV2.S at low or high dose, single or two shots; roughly five received placebo; per-sample allocation not given. All samples were drawn on day 63, counting from the first vaccine or placebo injection. Sequenced material: peripheral blood, taken in a trial of Ad26.COV2.S vaccine versus placebo. The receptor set was obtained from a person between 18 and 60 years old who received the Ad26.COV2.S COVID-19 vaccine or a placebo.

The chain joins TRBV23-1 to TRBJ1-6; no clear D gene. TRBV23-1 is labeled an ORF, and its function is uncertain. The V end lost 0 bases, the J end lost 5 bases, and 5 bases lay between the germline ends. The CDR3 totals 14 residues. The CDR3 protein is CASSQSDHNSPLHF. The CDR3 coding sequence is TGCGCCAGCAGTCAATCGGACCATAATTCACCCCTCCACTTT.

The chain recombines TRBV27 with TRBJ2-1; TRBD1 might be the D (6 bases). The CDR3 extends over 13 amino acids. CDR1 and CDR2 from the germline V gene are MNHEY and SMNVEV (reference sequence). V was trimmed by 0 bases and J by 15 bases, leaving 15 bases between them. CDR3 DNA sequence: TGTGCCAGCAGTTTATCTTCCAGGGGCGGGCCGTTCTTC. Translation: CASSLSSRGGPFF.

This clone appeared once. The chain links TRBV6-4 to TRBJ2-1; TRBD1 might be the D (5 bases). Trimming shortened V by 6 bases and J by 7 bases, and 16 bases separated the two germline ends. The CDR3 is made up of 14 amino acids. Germline lookup yields CDR1 MRHNA and CDR2 SNTAGT. CDR3 DNA sequence: TGTGCCAGCAGCTGGGTGGCAGGGCGGAATGAGCAGTTCTTC. This gives the protein CASSWVAGRNEQFF.

V and J are TRBV18 and TRBJ1-3, with TRBD1 matching 9 bases. V shed 6 bases, J shed 4 bases, and the junction held 7 bases outside the gene matches. Germline CDR1 KGHSH, CDR2 LQKENI. This CDR3 contains 15 residues. The CDR3 reads CASSLDRGPGNTIYF. The CDR3 bases are TGTGCCAGCTCGCTGGACAGGGGACCCGGAAACACCATATATTTT.

The chain carries TRBV15 and TRBJ2-7, with 14 bases identical to TRBD2. Germline CDR1 reads LNHNV; CDR2 reads YYDKDF (reference sequence). This CDR3 is 15 amino acids long. Unmatched junction bases numbered 5, after V lost 5 bases and J lost 5 bases. Written as DNA, the CDR3 is TGTGCCACCAGCGCGGGACTAGCGGGAGATAACGAGCAGTACTTC. Translated: CATSAGLAGDNEQYF. Looking up the rest from reference TRBV15 and TRBJ2-7 gives the full variable domain: DAMVIQNPRYQVTQFGKPVTLSCSQTLNHNVMYWYQQKSSQAPKLLFHYYDKDFNNEADTPDNFQSRRPNTSFCFLDIRSPGLGDTAMYLCATSAGLAGDNEQYFGPGTRLTVT.

Turning to this clone: Additional DNA sequences in this sample encode the identical CDR3. The J gene is TRBJ2-2, the V gene TRBV27; 7 bases align to TRBD2. The V segment lost 2 bases and the J segment 1 base; nucleotides outside the gene matches: 1. Germline values: CDR1 MNHEY, CDR2 SMNVEV (reference sequence). The CDR3 totals 15 residues. The CDR3: CASSLAGVNTGELFF. The CDR3 DNA reads TGTGCCAGCAGTTTAGCGGGAGTGAACACCGGGGAGCTGTTTTTT.

V and J are TRBV7-9 and TRBJ2-7, with D maybe TRBD2 (6 bases). Trimming stripped 1 base from V and 2 bases from J, with 9 bases between. The CDR3 consists of 14 residues. Germline CDR1 is SEHNR and CDR2 is FQNEAQ (reference sequence). The CDR3 loop reads CASSLVEGTYEQYF. CDR3 DNA: TGTGCCAGCAGCTTAGTGGAGGGAACCTACGAGCAGTACTTC.

V usage is TRBV5-4 and J usage is TRBJ2-1, with TRBD1 matching 9 bases. The V segment lost 2 bases and the J segment 9 bases; nucleotides outside the gene matches: 9. Germline assignment: CDR1 SGHNT and CDR2 YYREEE (reference sequence). There are 15 residues in the CDR3. The CDR3 DNA reads TGTGCCAGCAGCTTACCCGGGACAGGGCAATTTGAGCAGTTCTTC. Amino acid sequence: CASSLPGTGQFEQFF.

The rearrangement links TRBV20-1 to TRBJ2-7, with TRBD2 identical over 9 bases. V shed 3 bases, J shed 5 bases, and the junction held 8 bases outside the gene matches. The germline CDR1 and CDR2 sequences are DFQATT and SNEGSKA (reference sequence). The CDR3 is 14 amino acids. The CDR3 DNA reads as TGCAGTGCTAGTCTCGCGGGAGGGCCAGACGAGCAGTACTTC. It encodes CSASLAGGPDEQYF.

J is TRBJ2-7 and V is TRBV7-2; no clear D. V was clipped by 3 bases and J by 0 bases, with 12 bases between them. This CDR3 is 15 amino acids long. The germline V gene encodes CDR1 SGHTA and CDR2 FQGNSA. CDR3 DNA sequence: TGTGCCAGCAGCTTGGTTGGCCTGAACTCCTACGAGCAGTACTTC. Protein product: CASSLVGLNSYEQYF.

This chain joins TRBV2 and TRBJ2-1; TRBD2 matches at 8 bases. V shed 7 bases, J shed 8 bases, and the junction held 10 bases outside the gene matches. CDR1 is SNHLY and CDR2 is FYNNEI in the germline V gene. The CDR3 runs 14 residues. The CDR3 loop is CASKGREEFYEQFF. CDR3 coding DNA: TGTGCCAGCAAAGGGCGGGAGGAGTTCTATGAGCAGTTCTTC.

This sequence joins TRBV19 and TRBJ2-3; 11 bases are shared with TRBD2. Germline V gene data show CDR1 as LNHDA and CDR2 as SQIVND (reference sequence). J lost 5 bases, V lost 4 bases, and 5 bases had no gene match. The CDR3 is 15 residues long. This CDR3 reads CASSRGLAVGDTQYF. The CDR3 DNA sequence: TGTGCCAGTAGTAGGGGACTAGCGGTGGGAGATACGCAGTATTTT.

The V and J genes are TRBV23-1 and TRBJ2-3; the D gene is possibly TRBD2 (5 bases). TRBV23-1 is assigned to the ORF class and has an uncertain function. V lost 3 bases and J lost 4, with 32 bases in between. The CDR3 covers 21 residues. DNA for the CDR3: TGCGCCAGCAGTCATTGGTGGGGTCTAGCTAGGCGTCAAGAGGTCTCAGATACGCAGTATTTT. It yields the protein CASSHWWGLARRQEVSDTQYF.

The chain links TRBV7-8 to TRBJ2-5; 9 nucleotides line up with TRBD2. V lost 5 bases and J lost 5; bases outside the gene matches: 12. The CDR3 sequence is 16 residues long. The germline gives CDR1 SGHVS, CDR2 FQNEAQ. In nucleotides, the CDR3 is TGTGCCAGCAGCCCGACCCTGGCGGGAGGGTGGGAGACCCAGTACTTC. Residues: CASSPTLAGGWETQYF.

The chain carries TRBV6-2 or TRBV6-3 and TRBJ2-7, with D possibly being TRBD1 (5 bases). The germline gives CDR1 MNHEY, CDR2 SVGEGT. V shed 0 bases and J shed 1 base, with 7 bases lying between them. The CDR3 length is 14 residues. CDR3 coding DNA: TGTGCCAGCAGTTACTCAGGACAATCCTACGAGCAGTACTTC. It specifies CASSYSGQSYEQYF.

This chain joins TRBV10-1 and TRBJ2-3; 10 bases map to TRBD2. The germline V gene has CDR1 WNHNN and CDR2 SYGVQD (reference sequence). The CDR3 runs to 17 residues. J lost 0 bases, V lost 2 bases, and 5 bases had no gene match. The CDR3 DNA reads as TGCGCCAGCAGTGAGGCTAGCGGGAGAATAAGCACAGATACGCAGTATTTT. Translated: CASSEASGRISTDTQYF.

This clone has only one observation. The chain has TRBV7-3 and TRBJ2-1; TRBD2 aligns across 11 bases. The ends lost 5 bases at V and 4 bases at J; junction bases unmatched: 4. This CDR3 spans 15 amino acids. Per the germline V gene, CDR1 is SGHTA and CDR2 is FQGTGA. The CDR3 region is CASSHRLAGYNEQFF. CDR3 coding DNA: TGTGCCAGCAGCCACCGACTAGCGGGGTACAATGAGCAGTTCTTC. The variable domain in full, completed from reference TRBV7-3 and TRBJ2-1, reads GAGVSQTPSNKVTEKGKYVELRCDPISGHTALYWYRQSLGQGPEFLIYFQGTGAADDSGLPNDRFFAVRPEGSVSTLKIQRTERGDSAVYLCASSHRLAGYNEQFFGPGTRLTVL.

This clone showed up just once. The chain joins TRBV7-9 to TRBJ2-3; D gene unclear. Trimming stripped 4 bases from V and 0 bases from J, with 14 bases between. Per the germline V gene, CDR1 is SEHNR and CDR2 is FQNEAQ (reference sequence). The CDR3 sequence is 16 residues long. This CDR3 is CASSSFGNPSTDTQYF. CDR3 bases: TGTGCCAGCAGCTCTTTCGGTAACCCCAGCACAGATACGCAGTATTTT.

This chain joins TRBV19 and TRBJ1-2; weak D call: TRBD1 (5 bases). V lost 5 bases and J 4 bases, leaving 20 bases between the germline ends. CDR3 length equals 16 residues. Germline V gives CDR1 LNHDA, CDR2 SQIVND (reference sequence). The DNA of the CDR3 is TGTGCCAGTAGTGGCTCCGGGACCTTGGATGGCTATGGCTACACCTTC. It translates to CASSGSGTLDGYGYTF. Full variable domain (missing parts from reference TRBV19 and TRBJ1-2): DGGITQSPKYLFRKEGQNVTLSCEQNLNHDAMYWYRQDPGQGLRLIYYSQIVNDFQKGDIAEGYSVSREKKESFPLTVTSAQKNPTAFYLCASSGSGTLDGYGYTFGSGTRLTVV.

The CDR3 here is CAWRLEAFF. The CDR3 nucleotides read TGTGCCTGGAGATTAGAAGCTTTCTTT. The chain carries TRBV30 and TRBJ1-1; no clear D gene. With 3 bases removed from V and 8 bases from J, the gap between germline ends came to 4 bases. There are 9 residues in the CDR3. Looked up from germline, CDR1 is GTSNPN and CDR2 is SVGIG (reference sequence).

The chain is built from TRBV6-5 and TRBJ1-2; 8 nucleotides align to TRBD1. Germline V lookup: CDR1 MNHEY, CDR2 SVGAGI. The CDR3 extends over 15 amino acids. V lost 0 bases, J lost 8 bases, and 8 bases stayed unmatched. CDR3 coding DNA: TGTGCCAGCAGTTACTCGGGCAGGGGGCAACAAGGCTACACCTTC. Translating it yields CASSYSGRGQQGYTF.

The chain carries TRBV5-1 and TRBJ2-1; 10 nucleotides agree with TRBD2. V lost 0 bases and J lost 4; bases outside the gene matches: 4. CDR1 and CDR2 (germline): SGHRS, YFSETQ. The CDR3 has 16 amino acids. The CDR3 region is CASSLDSGRSYNEQFF. The CDR3 region has the DNA TGCGCCAGCAGCTTGGATAGCGGGAGGTCTTACAATGAGCAGTTCTTC.

The gene calls are TRBV10-3 and TRBJ1-4; 7 bases align to TRBD1. V shed 3 bases and J 0 bases; nucleotides not matched to a gene: 4. Per germline, CDR1 ENHRY and CDR2 SYGVKD. This CDR3 comprises 16 residues. CDR3 nucleotides: TGTGCCATCAGTGATGGCCAGGGGGCAACTAATGAAAAACTGTTTTTT. Amino acids: CAISDGQGATNEKLFF.

This clone was counted between two and nine times. The chain combines TRBV30 with TRBJ1-5, with D tentatively TRBD1 (5 bases). The germline V gene encodes CDR1 GTSNPN and CDR2 SVGIG (reference sequence). The length of the CDR3 is 13 residues. The V and J ends lost 3 bases and 5 bases respectively, with 11 bases between them. CDR3: CAWRGRGDQPQHF. The CDR3 region has the DNA TGTGCCTGGAGGGGGAGAGGGGATCAGCCCCAGCATTTT. Based on the CDR3 plus reference TRBV30 and TRBJ1-5, the full variable domain is SQTIHQWPATLVQPVGSPLSLECTVEGTSNPNLYWYRQAAGRGLQLLFYSVGIGQISSEVPQNLSASRPQDRQFILSSKKLLLSDSGFYLCAWRGRGDQPQHFGDGTRLSIL.

V gene TRBV7-9 combines with J gene TRBJ2-5, with D perhaps TRBD1 (6 bases). The V gene's germline CDR1 is SEHNR and CDR2 FQNEAQ (reference sequence). This CDR3 comprises 16 residues. Trimming took off 4 bases at V and 3 bases at J, with 18 bases between the two ends. The CDR3 DNA reads as TGTGCCAGCAGCTCCCTAGGGGGTCGCAGGGAAGAGACCCAGTACTTC. Translating it yields CASSSLGGRREETQYF.

This clone was observed once. One end of the junction does not line up with germline, which may come from a read error. This chain links TRBV6-1 with TRBJ2-7, with 11 bases fitting TRBD2. The CDR3 consists of 15 residues. CDR1 is MNHNS, CDR2 SASEGT, per germline. The CDR3 here is CASREVGTSGYEQYF. The DNA of the CDR3 is TGTGCCAGCAGAGAAGTCGGGACTAGCGGATACGAGCAGTACTTC.

The chain employs TRBV19 and TRBJ1-4, with D perhaps TRBD1 (5 bases). The CDR3 has 15 residues. The germline V gene encodes CDR1 LNHDA and CDR2 SQIVND (reference sequence). Between the trimmed V and J ends, which lost 4 bases and 7 bases, there was a span of 16 bases. This CDR3 reads CASSKTPDNGEKLFF. The CDR3 nucleotides read TGTGCCAGTAGTAAGACCCCGGACAATGGTGAAAAACTGTTTTTT.